Listed below are T cell receptor beta chains from one sample, sequenced in a study of T cells after yellow fever vaccination. TCRdb re-called the 5' RACE reads through MiXCR, storing one row per CDR3 protein. The data contain about 330,000 distinct CDR3 sequences, 4.1% of them singletons. The sequences come from PBMCs, collected 5 days after the yellow fever booster vaccination. These receptors were collected from a man aged 18 to 35 who received the YFV17D yellow fever vaccine. Each CDR3 is given with its conserved first and last residue. The order of the fields is D gene, clone size, V gene, J gene, CDR3 protein, CDR3 DNA. A D gene is named only where the DNA matches it firmly. Clone size is stated in some rows and not others, as once, few, many or a class when expanded.

.	few	TRBV4-1	TRBJ1-5	CASSQGPAGSRPQHF	TGCGCCAGCAGCCAAGGTCCGGCAGGCTCTAGGCCCCAGCATTTT
.	.	TRBV4-3	TRBJ1-4	CASSQDRSGLGEKLFF	TGCGCCAGCAGCCAAGATCGATCAGGGCTTGGGGAAAAACTGTTTTTT
.	many	TRBV4-3	TRBJ2-7	CASSQGYVGRSYEQYF	TGCGCCAGCAGCCAGGGGTACGTTGGACGCTCCTACGAGCAGTACTTC
TRBD1	many	TRBV5-5	TRBJ2-7	CASSLAGTGQVHEQYF	TGTGCCAGCAGCTTGGCCGGGACAGGGCAAGTCCACGAGCAGTACTTC
.	many	TRBV10-3	TRBJ2-1	CAIREGTGLVSVYNEQFF	TGTGCCATCCGAGAGGGCACCGGGCTAGTTAGTGTTTACAATGAGCAGTTCTTC
.	few	TRBV6-2/TRBV6-3	TRBJ2-6	CASRQAPGANVLTF	TGTGCCAGCAGACAGGCACCTGGGGCCAACGTCCTGACTTTC
.	.	TRBV5-8	TRBJ1-4	CASSPETREKLFF	TGTGCCAGCAGCCCTGAAACGAGGGAAAAACTGTTTTTT
.	few	TRBV6-5	TRBJ2-3	CASSPKLGKFDTQYF	TGTGCCAGCAGCCCGAAACTAGGGAAGTTTGATACGCAGTATTTT
.	few	TRBV30	TRBJ2-3	CAWSATTSGTDTQYF	TGTGCCTGGAGTGCGACGACTAGTGGCACAGATACGCAGTATTTT
.	few	TRBV27	TRBJ1-5	CASSRALRNQPQHF	TGTGCCAGCAGTCGGGCCTTACGCAATCAGCCCCAGCATTTT
TRBD1	few	TRBV4-3	TRBJ2-2	CASSQDLYRGRTGKTGDTGELFF	TGCGCCAGCAGCCAAGATCTTTATCGGGGAAGGACAGGGAAAACGGGGGACACCGGGGAGCTGTTTTTT
.	many	TRBV30	TRBJ2-1	CAWSHGDFNEQFF	TGTGCCTGGAGTCACGGGGACTTCAATGAGCAGTTCTTC
.	.	TRBV5-1	TRBJ1-1	CASRALAIGDTEAFF	TGCGCCAGCAGGGCCCTGGCTATAGGGGACACTGAAGCTTTCTTT
.	many	TRBV19	TRBJ1-1	CASSIDRDKEAFF	TGTGCCAGTAGTATAGATCGGGATAAGGAGGCTTTCTTT
.	.	TRBV9	TRBJ2-2	CASSAIGQAGTGELFF	TGTGCCAGCAGCGCTATCGGACAAGCGGGCACCGGGGAGCTGTTTTTT
TRBD1	few	TRBV4-3	TRBJ1-2	CASSRSRGPGDYGYTF	TGCGCCAGCAGCCGGTCCAGGGGGCCGGGGGACTATGGCTACACCTTC
.	many	TRBV20-1	TRBJ1-3	CSARGRRYSGNTIYF	TGCAGTGCTAGAGGTAGACGATACTCTGGAAACACCATATATTTT
TRBD1	few	TRBV5-1	TRBJ1-2	CASSSSHRDSNYGYTF	TGCGCCAGCAGCTCTTCTCACCGGGACAGTAATTATGGCTACACCTTC
.	many	TRBV5-1	TRBJ2-7	CASSLDLGGQYF	TGCGCCAGCAGCTTGGATCTAGGGGGGCAGTACTTC
TRBD2	.	TRBV7-7	TRBJ2-5	CASSLQRGVSETQYF	TGTGCTAGCAGCCTACAGCGGGGGGTCTCAGAGACCCAGTACTTC
TRBD1	.	TRBV7-2	TRBJ2-2	CASRDWAGGVAGELFF	TGTGCCAGCAGGGATTGGGCAGGGGGCGTTGCCGGGGAGCTGTTTTTT
.	many	TRBV18	TRBJ1-1	CASSPSGGLTEAFF	TGTGCCAGCTCACCAAGCGGGGGCCTCACTGAAGCTTTCTTT
TRBD2	few	TRBV7-2	TRBJ2-7	CASSWGLAGTYEQYF	TGTGCCAGCAGCTGGGGACTAGCGGGGACCTACGAGCAGTACTTC
.	many	TRBV6-2/TRBV6-3	TRBJ2-1	CASRSTSYNEQFF	TGTGCCAGCAGGTCGACTAGTTACAATGAGCAGTTCTTC
.	many	TRBV30	TRBJ1-5	CAWSVSGLGQPQHF	TGTGCCTGGAGTGTCTCAGGGTTAGGTCAGCCCCAGCATTTT